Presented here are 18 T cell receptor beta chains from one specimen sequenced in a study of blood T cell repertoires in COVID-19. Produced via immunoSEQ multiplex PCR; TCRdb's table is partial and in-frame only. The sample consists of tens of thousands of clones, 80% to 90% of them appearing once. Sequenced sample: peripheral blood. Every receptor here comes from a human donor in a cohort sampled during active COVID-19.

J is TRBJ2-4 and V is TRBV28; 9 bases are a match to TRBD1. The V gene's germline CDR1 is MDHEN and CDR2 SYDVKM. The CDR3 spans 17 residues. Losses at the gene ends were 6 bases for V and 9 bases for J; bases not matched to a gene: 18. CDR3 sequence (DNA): TGTGCCAGCAGCTCCCGCCGCCGGGACAGGGTGAAGGGCATTCAGTACTTC. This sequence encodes CASSSRRRDRVKGIQYF. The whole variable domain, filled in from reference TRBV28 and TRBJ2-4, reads DVKVTQSSRYLVKRTGEKVFLECVQDMDHENMFWYRQDPGLGLRLIYFSYDVKMKEKGDIPEGYSVSREKKERFSLILESASTNQTSMYLCASSSRRRDRVKGIQYFGAGTRLSVL.

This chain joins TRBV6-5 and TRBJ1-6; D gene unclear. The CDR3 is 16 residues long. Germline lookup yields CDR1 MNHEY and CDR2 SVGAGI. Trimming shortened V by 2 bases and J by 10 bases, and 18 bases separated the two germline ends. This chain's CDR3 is CASSYSRGPSGSPLHF. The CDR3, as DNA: TGTGCCAGCAGTTACAGCCGCGGGCCGTCCGGGTCACCCCTCCACTTT.

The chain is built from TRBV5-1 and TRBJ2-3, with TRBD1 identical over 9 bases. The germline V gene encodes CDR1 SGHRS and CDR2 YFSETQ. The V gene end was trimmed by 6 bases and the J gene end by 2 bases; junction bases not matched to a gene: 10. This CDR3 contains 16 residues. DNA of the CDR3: TGCGCCAGCACCAAAACAGGGGGCTGGGACACAGATACGCAGTATTTT. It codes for CASTKTGGWDTDTQYF.

The CDR3 nucleotides are TGCAGCGTTGGCGGAGGGACAGGGGTGGACTATGGCTACACCTTC. Protein sequence: CSVGGGTGVDYGYTF. The J gene is TRBJ1-2, the V gene TRBV29-1; 10 bases match TRBD1. With 4 bases clipped from V and 3 bases from J, the junction kept 8 bases outside the gene matches. The CDR3 consists of 15 residues. Germline CDR1 SQVTM, CDR2 ANQGSEA.

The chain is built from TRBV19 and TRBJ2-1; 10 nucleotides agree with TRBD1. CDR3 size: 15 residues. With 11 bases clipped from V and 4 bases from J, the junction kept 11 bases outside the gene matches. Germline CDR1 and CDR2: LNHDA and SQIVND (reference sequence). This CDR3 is CASRDRGLSYNEQFF. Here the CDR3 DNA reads TGTGCCTCCCGGGACAGGGGACTTTCTTACAATGAGCAGTTCTTC.

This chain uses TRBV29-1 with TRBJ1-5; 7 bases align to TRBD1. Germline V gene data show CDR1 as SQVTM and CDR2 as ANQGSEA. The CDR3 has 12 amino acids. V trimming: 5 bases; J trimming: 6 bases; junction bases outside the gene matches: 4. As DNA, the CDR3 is TGCAGCGTTCGAGAGGGGGCTCAGCCCCAGCATTTT. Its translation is CSVREGAQPQHF. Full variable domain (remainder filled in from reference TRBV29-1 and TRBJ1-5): SAVISQKPSRDICQRGTSLTIQCQVDSQVTMMFWYRQQPGQSLTLIATANQGSEATYESGFVIDKFPISRPNLTFSTLTVSNMSPEDSSIYLCSVREGAQPQHFGDGTRLSIL.

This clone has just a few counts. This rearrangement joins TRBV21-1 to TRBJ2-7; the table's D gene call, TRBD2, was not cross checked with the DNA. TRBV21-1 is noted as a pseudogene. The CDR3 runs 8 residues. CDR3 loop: CASSNSNF. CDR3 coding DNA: TGTGCCAGCAGCAATTCTAACTTC.

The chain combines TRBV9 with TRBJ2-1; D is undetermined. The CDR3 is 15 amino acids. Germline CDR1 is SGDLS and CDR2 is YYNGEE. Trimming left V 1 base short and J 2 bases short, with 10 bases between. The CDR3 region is CASSVFSNTYNEQFF. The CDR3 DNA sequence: TGTGCCAGCAGCGTATTCTCTAATACCTACAATGAGCAGTTCTTC.

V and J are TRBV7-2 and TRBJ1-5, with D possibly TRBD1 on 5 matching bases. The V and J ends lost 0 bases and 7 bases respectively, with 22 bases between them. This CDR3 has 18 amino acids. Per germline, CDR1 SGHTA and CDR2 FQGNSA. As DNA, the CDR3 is TGTGCCAGCAGCTTAGCGGCGGTGGGGGGAGTTTCGGGACAGCCCCAGCATTTT. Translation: CASSLAAVGGVSGQPQHF.

CDR3 bases: TGTGCCAGCAGCCAAAGACCCCCCACAGGGGGGGAATCCTACGAGCAGTACTTC. This sequence encodes CASSQRPPTGGESYEQYF. This chain connects TRBV3-1 (or the pseudogene TRBV3-2) to TRBJ2-7, with D maybe TRBD1 (8 bases). Trimming pared 2 bases from V and 1 base from J, leaving 21 bases between. CDR1 and CDR2 from the germline V gene are LGHDT and YNNKEL (reference sequence). The CDR3 runs 18 residues.

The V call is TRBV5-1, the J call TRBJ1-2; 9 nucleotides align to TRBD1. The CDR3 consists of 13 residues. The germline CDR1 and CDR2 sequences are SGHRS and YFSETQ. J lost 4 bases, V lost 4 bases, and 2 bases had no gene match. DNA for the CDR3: TGCGCCAGCAGCGAGGGACAGGGCTATGGCTACACCTTC. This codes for CASSEGQGYGYTF. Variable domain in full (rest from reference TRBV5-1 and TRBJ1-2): KAGVTQTPRYLIKTRGQQVTLSCSPISGHRSVSWYQQTPGQGLQFLFEYFSETQRNKGNFPGRFSGRQFSNSRSEMNVSTLELGDSALYLCASSEGQGYGYTFGSGTRLTVV.

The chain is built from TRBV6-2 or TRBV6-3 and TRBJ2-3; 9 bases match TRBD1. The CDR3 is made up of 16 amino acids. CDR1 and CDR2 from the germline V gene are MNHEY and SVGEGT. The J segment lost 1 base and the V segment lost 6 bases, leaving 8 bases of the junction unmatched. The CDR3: CASSPPGTGRTDTQYF. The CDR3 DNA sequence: TGTGCCAGCAGCCCTCCCGGGACAGGGCGCACAGATACGCAGTATTTT.

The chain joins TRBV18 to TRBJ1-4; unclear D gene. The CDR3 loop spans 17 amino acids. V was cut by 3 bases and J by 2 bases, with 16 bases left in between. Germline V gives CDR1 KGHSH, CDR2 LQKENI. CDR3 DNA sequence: TGTGCCAGCTCACCGCGAAAGATCCGTGGTACTAATGAAAAACTGTTTTTT. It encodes CASSPRKIRGTNEKLFF.

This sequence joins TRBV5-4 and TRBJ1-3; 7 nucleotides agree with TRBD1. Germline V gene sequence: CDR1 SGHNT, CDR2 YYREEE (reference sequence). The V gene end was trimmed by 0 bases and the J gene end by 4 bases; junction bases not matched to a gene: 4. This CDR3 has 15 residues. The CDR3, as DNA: TGTGCCAGCAGCTTGGGAAGGGGGCAAGGAAACACCATATATTTT. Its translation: CASSLGRGQGNTIYF.

The chain's CDR3 is CASSQSWASGTQYF. The DNA for the CDR3 is TGCGCCAGCAGCCAAAGTTGGGCTAGCGGGACCCAGTACTTC. The chain combines TRBV4-1 with TRBJ2-5; 7 positions match TRBD2. The germline V gene encodes CDR1 MGHRA and CDR2 YSYEKL. This CDR3 has 14 residues. Trimming removed 2 bases from V and 7 bases from J; junction bases left unmatched: 7.

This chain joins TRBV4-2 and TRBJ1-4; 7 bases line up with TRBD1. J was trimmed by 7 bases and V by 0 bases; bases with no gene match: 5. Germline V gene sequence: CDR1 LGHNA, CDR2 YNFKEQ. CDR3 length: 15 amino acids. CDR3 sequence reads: CASSQETGSGEKLFF. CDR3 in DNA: TGTGCCAGCAGCCAAGAGACAGGGAGTGGTGAAAAACTGTTTTTT.

CDR3 residues: CASSEGSGRADTQYF. CDR3 coding DNA: TGCGCCAGCAGTGAGGGTAGCGGGAGAGCAGATACGCAGTATTTT. The chain is built from TRBV10-2 and TRBJ2-3, with TRBD2 identical over 9 bases. The CDR3 loop spans 15 amino acids. The V gene's germline CDR1 is WSHSY and CDR2 SAAADI. V dropped 2 bases and J dropped 4; count of bases not matched to a gene: 4.

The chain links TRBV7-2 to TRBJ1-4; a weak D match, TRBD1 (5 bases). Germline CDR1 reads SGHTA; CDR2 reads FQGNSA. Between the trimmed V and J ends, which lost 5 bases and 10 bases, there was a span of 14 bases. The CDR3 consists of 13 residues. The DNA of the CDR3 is TGTGCCAGCAGCCCGGCCCGGAGGGGAAAACTGTTTTTT. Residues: CASSPARRGKLFF.